This entry describes one T cell receptor beta chain. The antigen is not known. These data come from a study of T cell repertoires in aging, cancer and after chemotherapy. Study-level results: Immunological memory after chemotherapy cannot be judged from the repertoire data.

Multiplex touch-down PCR with TRB-A/B primers amplified rearranged V-D-J TRB sequences. TCRdb redid the calling of the multiplex PCR reads with MiXCR, one entry per CDR3 protein. Among 10,000 to 12,000 distinct CDR3 sequences, 32% were seen once, and the ten largest hold 3.2%. CDR1 is SGHRS, CDR2 YFSETQ, per germline. The CDR3 runs to 15 residues. J gave up 5 bases and V 4 bases, and 11 bases lay outside the gene matches. Peripheral blood genomic DNA, not sorted cells or RNA, was the template. The TCR sequence derives from a human donor in good health. The J gene is TRBJ1-1, the V gene TRBV5-1, with 7 bases fitting TRBD1. Sequencing was done on a sample of blood. The CDR3 DNA follows: TGCGCCAGCAGCGAGGAACCGGGACAGAGGACTGAAGCTTTCTTT. Translating gives CASSEEPGQRTEAFF.